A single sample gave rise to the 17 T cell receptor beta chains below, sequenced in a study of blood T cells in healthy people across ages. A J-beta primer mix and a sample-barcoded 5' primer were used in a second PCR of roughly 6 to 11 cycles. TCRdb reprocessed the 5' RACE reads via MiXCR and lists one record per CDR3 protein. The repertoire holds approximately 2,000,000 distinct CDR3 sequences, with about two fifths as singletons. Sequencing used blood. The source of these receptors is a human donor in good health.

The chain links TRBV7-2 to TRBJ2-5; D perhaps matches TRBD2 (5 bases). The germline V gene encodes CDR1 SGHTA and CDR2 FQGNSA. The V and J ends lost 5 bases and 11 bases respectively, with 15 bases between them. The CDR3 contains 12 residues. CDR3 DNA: TGTGCCAGCAGCCCCCTTACATGGGAGCAGTACTTC. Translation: CASSPLTWEQYF.

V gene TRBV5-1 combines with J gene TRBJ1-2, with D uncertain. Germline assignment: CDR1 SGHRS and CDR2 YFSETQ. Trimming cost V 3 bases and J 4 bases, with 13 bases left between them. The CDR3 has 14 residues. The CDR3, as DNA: TGCGCCAGCAGCTATGGGCCGGGATCCTATGGCTACACCTTC. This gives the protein CASSYGPGSYGYTF.

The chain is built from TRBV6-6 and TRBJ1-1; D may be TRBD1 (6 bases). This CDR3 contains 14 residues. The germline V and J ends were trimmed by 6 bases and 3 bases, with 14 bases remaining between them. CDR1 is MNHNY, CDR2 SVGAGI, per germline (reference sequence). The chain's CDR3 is CASRNRDEDTEAFF. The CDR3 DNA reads TGTGCCAGCAGGAACAGGGACGAGGACACTGAAGCTTTCTTT.

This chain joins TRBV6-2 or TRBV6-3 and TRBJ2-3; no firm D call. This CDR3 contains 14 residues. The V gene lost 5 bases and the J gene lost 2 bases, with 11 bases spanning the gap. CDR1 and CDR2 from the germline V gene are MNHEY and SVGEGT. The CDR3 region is CASSLPDHTDTQYF. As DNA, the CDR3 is TGTGCCAGCAGTCTACCGGACCACACAGATACGCAGTATTTT.

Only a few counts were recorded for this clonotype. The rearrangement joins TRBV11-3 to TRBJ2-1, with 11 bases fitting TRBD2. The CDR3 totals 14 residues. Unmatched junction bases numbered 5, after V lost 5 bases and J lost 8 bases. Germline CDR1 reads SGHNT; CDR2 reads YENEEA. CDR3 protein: CASSRLAGLYEQFF. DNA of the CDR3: TGTGCCAGCAGCCGACTAGCGGGGTTGTATGAGCAGTTCTTC.

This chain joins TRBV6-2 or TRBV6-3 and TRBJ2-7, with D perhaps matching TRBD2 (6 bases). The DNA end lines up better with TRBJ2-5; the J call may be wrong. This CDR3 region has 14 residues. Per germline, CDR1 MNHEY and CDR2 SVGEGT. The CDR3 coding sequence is TGTGCCAGCAGTCCAAGACTAGGGGCAGAGACCCAGTACTTC. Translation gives CASSPRLGAETQYF.

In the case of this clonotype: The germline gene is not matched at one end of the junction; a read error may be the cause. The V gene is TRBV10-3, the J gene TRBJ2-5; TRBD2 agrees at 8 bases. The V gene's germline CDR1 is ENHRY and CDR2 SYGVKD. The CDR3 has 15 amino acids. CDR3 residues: CAISEAGEGQEAQYF. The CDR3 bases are TGTGCCATCAGTGAAGCGGGGGAGGGACAAGAGGCCCAGTACTTC.

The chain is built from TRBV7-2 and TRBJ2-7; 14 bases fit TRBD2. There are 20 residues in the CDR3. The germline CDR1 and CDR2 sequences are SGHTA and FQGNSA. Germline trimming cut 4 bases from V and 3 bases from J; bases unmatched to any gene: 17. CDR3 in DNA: TGTGCCAGCAGCTCACCAAGCAAGACTAGCGGGGGGGCCGCCCGCTACGAGCAGTACTTC. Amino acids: CASSSPSKTSGGAARYEQYF.

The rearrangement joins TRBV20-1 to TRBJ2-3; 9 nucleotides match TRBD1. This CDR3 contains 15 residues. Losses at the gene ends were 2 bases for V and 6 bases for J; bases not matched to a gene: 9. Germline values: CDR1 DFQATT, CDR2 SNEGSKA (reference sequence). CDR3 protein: CSARSGTGPGDTQYF. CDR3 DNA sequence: TGCAGTGCTAGATCCGGGACAGGGCCGGGGGATACGCAGTATTTT.

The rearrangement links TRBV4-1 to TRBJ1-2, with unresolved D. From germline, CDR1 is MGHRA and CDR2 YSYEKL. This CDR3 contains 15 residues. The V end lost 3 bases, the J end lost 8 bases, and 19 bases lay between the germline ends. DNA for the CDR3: TGCGCCAGCAGCCAGACCCCAACCGGGTGGAAGGGCTACACCTTC. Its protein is CASSQTPTGWKGYTF.

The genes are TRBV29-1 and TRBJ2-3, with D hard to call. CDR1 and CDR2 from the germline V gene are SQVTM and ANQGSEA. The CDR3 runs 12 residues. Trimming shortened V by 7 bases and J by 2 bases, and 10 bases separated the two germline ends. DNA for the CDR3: TGCAGCGGTCGGACCGTCACAGATACGCAGTATTTT. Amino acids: CSGRTVTDTQYF.

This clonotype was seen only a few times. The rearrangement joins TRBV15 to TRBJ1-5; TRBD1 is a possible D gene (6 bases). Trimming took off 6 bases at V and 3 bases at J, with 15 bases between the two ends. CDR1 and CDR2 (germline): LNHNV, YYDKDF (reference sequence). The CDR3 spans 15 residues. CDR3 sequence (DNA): TGTGCCACCAGGGCACAGGGCGTACTCAATCAGCCCCAGCATTTT. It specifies CATRAQGVLNQPQHF.

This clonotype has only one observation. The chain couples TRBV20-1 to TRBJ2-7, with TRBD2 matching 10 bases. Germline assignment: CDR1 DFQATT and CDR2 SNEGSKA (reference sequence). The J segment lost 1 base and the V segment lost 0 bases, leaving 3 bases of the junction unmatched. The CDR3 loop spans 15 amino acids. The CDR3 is CSAREVAGGSYEQYF. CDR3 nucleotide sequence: TGCAGTGCTAGAGAAGTAGCGGGGGGATCCTACGAGCAGTACTTC.

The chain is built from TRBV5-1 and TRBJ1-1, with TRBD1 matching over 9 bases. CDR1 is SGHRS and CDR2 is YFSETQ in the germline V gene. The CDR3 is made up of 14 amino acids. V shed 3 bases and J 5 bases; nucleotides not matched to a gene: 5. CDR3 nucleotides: TGCGCCAGCAGCTCGACAGGGGGTGAAACTGAAGCTTTCTTT. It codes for CASSSTGGETEAFF.

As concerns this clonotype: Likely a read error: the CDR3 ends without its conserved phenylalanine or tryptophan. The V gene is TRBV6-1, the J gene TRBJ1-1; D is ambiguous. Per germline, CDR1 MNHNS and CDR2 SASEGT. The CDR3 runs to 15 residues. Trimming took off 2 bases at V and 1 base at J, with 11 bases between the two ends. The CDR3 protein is CASSEWSGQNTEAFC. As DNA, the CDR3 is TGTGCCAGCAGTGAATGGTCGGGCCAGAACACTGAAGCTTTCTGT.

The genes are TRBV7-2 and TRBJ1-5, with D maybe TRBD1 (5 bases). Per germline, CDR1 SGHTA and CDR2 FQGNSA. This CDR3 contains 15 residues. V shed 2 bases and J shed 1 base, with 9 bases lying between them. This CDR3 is CASSLYWGSNQPQHF. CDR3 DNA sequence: TGTGCCAGCAGCTTATATTGGGGGAGCAATCAGCCCCAGCATTTT.

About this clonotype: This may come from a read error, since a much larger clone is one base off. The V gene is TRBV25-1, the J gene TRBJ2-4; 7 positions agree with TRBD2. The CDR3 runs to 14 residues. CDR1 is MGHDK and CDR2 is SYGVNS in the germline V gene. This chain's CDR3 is CASSESSGKNIQCF. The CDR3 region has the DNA TGTGCCAGCAGTGAGTCTAGCGGCAAAAACATTCAGTGCTTC. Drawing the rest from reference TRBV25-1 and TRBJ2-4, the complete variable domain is EADIYQTPRYLVIGTGKKITLECSQTMGHDKMYWYQQDPGMELHLIHYSYGVNSTEKGDLSSESTVSRIRTEHFPLTLESARPSHTSQYLCASSESSGKNIQCFGAGTRLSVL.